A selection of T cell receptor beta chains follows, all from one sample in a study of T cell repertoires in cytomegalovirus infection. No antigen is known for these receptors. Each CDR3 protein is one row after TCRdb ran MiXCR on the reads. The sample includes around 430,000 distinct CDR3 sequences, about two fifths seen only once; the top ten take about 45%. The sample in question was cultured PBMCs, obtained from culture after CMV antigen stimulation. The receptors come from a human donor in good health (CMV status not recorded). Some clones in this sample may be carry-over from other donors' samples. The CDR3 runs from the conserved cysteine through the conserved F or W. The D gene is left open where the match is weak. Clone size is stated in some rows and not others, as once, few, many or a class when expanded.

size: .; D: .; J: TRBJ2-1; V: TRBV10-3; CDR3: CAIRRVGVALNEQFF; DNA: TGTGCCATCCGCCGGGTGGGGGTAGCGCTCAATGAGCAGTTCTTC
size: .; D: .; J: TRBJ2-2; V: TRBV6-2/TRBV6-3; CDR3: CASSWERSYTPGELFF; DNA: TGTGCCAGCAGTTGGGAGCGGAGTTACACCCCCGGGGAGCTGTTTTTT
size: .; D: .; J: TRBJ1-5; V: TRBV20-1; CDR3: CSARRQAGSNQPQHF; DNA: TGCAGTGCTAGAAGACAGGCTGGGAGCAATCAGCCCCAGCATTTT
size: .; D: .; J: TRBJ2-2; V: TRBV7-2; CDR3: CASSQRAIYTGELFF; DNA: TGTGCCAGCAGCCAGAGGGCGATTTACACCGGGGAGCTGTTTTTT
size: .; D: TRBD1; J: TRBJ1-1; V: TRBV7-2; CDR3: CASSFRQGGVNTDAFF; DNA: TGTGCCAGCAGCTTTCGACAGGGCGGAGTGAACACTGACGCTTTCTTT
size: few; D: .; J: TRBJ1-1; V: TRBV12-3/TRBV12-4; CDR3: CASSFRAPPETEAFF; DNA: TGTGCCAGCAGTTTCCGGGCCCCCCCTGAGACTGAAGCTTTCTTT
size: .; D: TRBD2; J: TRBJ2-1; V: TRBV7-2; CDR3: CASSPPQGLASYNEQFF; DNA: TGTGCCAGCAGCCCCCCGCAAGGACTAGCCTCCTACAATGAGCAGTTCTTC
size: .; D: .; J: TRBJ2-2; V: TRBV7-2; CDR3: CASSNSGNTGELFF; DNA: TGTGCCAGCAGCAATAGCGGGAACACCGGGGAGCTGTTTTTT
size: .; D: .; J: TRBJ2-5; V: TRBV2; CDR3: CASSEVTGTPFRETQYF; DNA: TGTGCCAGCAGTGAAGTTACCGGGACACCCTTTCGGGAGACCCAGTACTTC
size: many; D: TRBD1; J: TRBJ1-1; V: TRBV28; CDR3: CASSSYFQGDFEAFF; DNA: TGTGCCAGCAGTTCTTATTTTCAGGGGGACTTTGAAGCTTTCTTT
size: many; D: .; J: TRBJ1-3; V: TRBV7-2; CDR3: CASSLGVVGSGNTIYF; DNA: TGTGCCAGCAGCTTAGGGGTCGTCGGTTCTGGAAACACCATATATTTT
size: .; D: TRBD1; J: TRBJ2-2; V: TRBV20-1; CDR3: CSARRTGEPGGELFF; DNA: TGCAGTGCTAGAAGGACAGGGGAGCCCGGCGGGGAGCTGTTTTTT
size: once; D: .; J: TRBJ2-7; V: TRBV6-1; CDR3: CANLYEQYF; DNA: TGTGCCAACTTGTACGAGCAGTACTTC
size: .; D: .; J: TRBJ1-2; V: TRBV5-1; CDR3: CASSPGRRQEANYGYTF; DNA: TGCGCCAGCAGCCCGGGGAGGAGACAGGAAGCTAACTATGGCTACACCTTC
size: few; D: TRBD2; J: TRBJ2-1; V: TRBV19; CDR3: CASSPRLAQFYNEQFF; DNA: TGTGCCAGTAGTCCCCGACTAGCGCAGTTTTACAATGAGCAGTTCTTC
size: .; D: .; J: TRBJ2-7; V: TRBV19; CDR3: CASSINRQSYEQYF; DNA: TGTGCCAGTAGTATTAATCGGCAGTCCTACGAGCAGTACTTC
size: once; D: .; J: TRBJ1-1; V: TRBV7-2; CDR3: CASSLALGGAKTEAFF; DNA: TGTGCCAGCAGCTTAGCGCTTGGCGGGGCTAAGACTGAAGCTTTCTTT
size: .; D: .; J: TRBJ2-5; V: TRBV20-1; CDR3: CSALALGRQETQYF; DNA: TGCAGTGCGCTGGCCCTGGGTCGGCAAGAGACCCAGTACTTC
size: .; D: .; J: TRBJ2-7; V: TRBV27; CDR3: CASSPSWGSYEQYF; DNA: TGTGCCAGCAGTCCTTCATGGGGGTCCTACGAGCAGTACTTC
size: few; D: TRBD1; J: TRBJ2-7; V: TRBV10-3; CDR3: CAIRQDRVRDEQYF; DNA: TGTGCCATCAGACAGGACAGGGTTCGGGACGAGCAGTACTTC
size: .; D: TRBD1; J: TRBJ1-2; V: TRBV12-3/TRBV12-4; CDR3: CASSPRTGSGYTF; DNA: TGTGCCAGCAGTCCTCGGACAGGGAGCGGCTACACCTTC
size: .; D: TRBD2; J: TRBJ2-3; V: TRBV19; CDR3: CASTPGGADTQYF; DNA: TGTGCCAGTACCCCCGGGGGGGCAGATACGCAGTATTTT
size: few; D: .; J: TRBJ2-3; V: TRBV11-1; CDR3: CASSARPESPVDTQYF; DNA: TGTGCCAGCAGCGCAAGACCCGAGTCCCCCGTCGATACGCAGTATTTT
size: few; D: TRBD1; J: TRBJ1-1; V: TRBV7-2; CDR3: CAITPQGVMNTEAFF; DNA: TGTGCCATTACCCCGCAGGGGGTGATGAACACTGAAGCTTTCTTT
size: few; D: .; J: TRBJ2-5; V: TRBV28; CDR3: CASSRKQGRETQYF; DNA: TGTGCCAGCAGTCGTAAACAGGGACGAGAGACCCAGTACTTC
size: .; D: .; J: TRBJ1-1; V: TRBV19; CDR3: CASTTTRGTEAFF; DNA: TGTGCCAGTACCACGACGAGGGGCACTGAAGCTTTCTTT
size: many; D: TRBD2; J: TRBJ2-5; V: TRBV7-2; CDR3: CASSSRLAGGYQETQYF; DNA: TGTGCCAGCAGCAGCCGACTAGCGGGAGGGTACCAAGAGACCCAGTACTTC
size: .; D: TRBD1; J: TRBJ2-1; V: TRBV5-4; CDR3: CASSKPGQGGNEQFF; DNA: TGTGCCAGCAGCAAGCCGGGACAGGGCGGAAATGAGCAGTTCTTC
size: .; D: .; J: TRBJ1-1; V: TRBV7-8; CDR3: CASSFTPGTYTEAFF; DNA: TGTGCCAGCAGCTTTACCCCCGGGACATACACTGAAGCTTTCTTT
size: .; D: TRBD2; J: TRBJ2-5; V: TRBV24-1; CDR3: CATSDPTSPEETQYF; DNA: TGTGCCACCAGTGACCCGACTAGCCCCGAAGAGACCCAGTACTTC
size: .; D: TRBD2; J: TRBJ2-1; V: TRBV5-1; CDR3: CASSAAVFWTSGGESSYNEQFF; DNA: TGCGCCAGCAGCGCGGCGGTTTTCTGGACTAGCGGGGGGGAAAGCTCCTACAATGAGCAGTTCTTC
size: .; D: .; J: TRBJ2-3; V: TRBV2; CDR3: CASSIPGDTQYF; DNA: TGTGCCAGCAGCATCCCTGGAGATACGCAGTATTTT